This TCR beta chain was observed in a study of PD-1 blockade in classical Hodgkin lymphoma. On this clone itself: Antigen: not known.

Study outcomes and limitations: Reported baseline diversity: healthy donors highest, relapsed/refractory patients lowest. By C4D1 there was a significant rise in CD4+ TCR diversity but not in CD8+ TCR diversity.

With no exception, relapse followed autologous stem cell transplantation in all patients, and brentuximab vedotin exposure varied. Classifying best responses yielded complete response, partial response or progressive disease. Between the trimmed V and J ends, which lost 6 bases and 7 bases, there was a span of 23 bases. CDR3 length: 16 residues. In germline, CDR1 is SGHTS, CDR2 YDEGEE. Method: immunoSEQ multiplex PCR; TCRdb's copy keeps in-frame clones and lacks some. The data show more than 90,000 clones, roughly 80% seen once. The chain uses TRBV5-8 and TRBJ2-1, with a tentative D call TRBD2 (6 bases). This specimen was peripheral blood mononuclear cells (PBMCs), taken before the second cycle of nivolumab. The origin of this receptor is a human donor with classical Hodgkin lymphoma. CDR3 sequence (DNA): TGTGCCAGCACCTCCCTAAGGGACTGGGTTACGAATGAGCAGTTCTTC. It translates to CASTSLRDWVTNEQFF.